The 12 T cell receptor beta chains in this list originate from one sample, sequenced in a study of post-analysis software for immune sequencing data. Study-wide results and limits: Roughly 5 TRBV segments (TRBV5-6, TRBV5-1 and TRBV20-1 among them) occurred more frequently in patients than in controls.

The antigens of these receptors remain unknown. Each TCR beta cDNA library carried unique molecular identifiers. TCRdb processed the PCR reads anew with MiXCR; each CDR3 protein has one entry. The table has approximately 460,000 distinct CDR3 sequences, over 35% seen once. Sequencing was carried out using blood. The receptor source for this set is a girl aged 10-17 years with multiple sclerosis.

The V gene is TRBV3-1, the J gene TRBJ2-1; D remains ambiguous. CDR1 is LGHDT and CDR2 is YNNKEL in the germline V gene (reference sequence). V lost 1 base and J 5 bases, leaving 9 bases between the germline ends. CDR3 length: 14 residues. In DNA, the CDR3 is TGTGCCAGCAGCCAAGTAGTCGTCGACAATGAGCAGTTCTTC. Amino acids: CASSQVVVDNEQFF.

This clonotype was seen a single time. One junction end disagrees with the germline gene, perhaps due to a read error. The CDR3, as DNA: TGTGCCACCAGTGATGGGTTTCCTTCTGGGGTCAACGTCCTGACTTTC. Its protein is CATSDGFPSGVNVLTF. V and J are TRBV24-1 and TRBJ2-6; no firm D call. The CDR3 consists of 16 residues. Germline V CDR1 and CDR2: KGHDR, SFDVKD.

V is TRBV18 and J is TRBJ1-2, with D unresolved. The CDR3 totals 16 residues. Trimming removed 3 bases from V and 5 bases from J, with 19 bases in between. Germline V gene sequence: CDR1 KGHSH, CDR2 LQKENI. The CDR3 DNA sequence: TGTGCCAGCTCACCTTCGCACGAGGGAGAATTTTATGGCTACACCTTC. Its protein product is CASSPSHEGEFYGYTF.

The chain recombines TRBV7-3 with TRBJ1-2; D call uncertain. Germline-derived CDR1 and CDR2 are SGHTA and FQGTGA. The CDR3 has 14 residues. Trimming took off 6 bases at V and 2 bases at J, with 13 bases between the two ends. The CDR3 here is CASSRTAGNYGYTF. The CDR3 nucleotides read TGTGCCAGCAGTCGGACGGCCGGAAACTATGGCTACACCTTC. The full variable domain, completed using reference TRBV7-3 and TRBJ1-2, is GAGVSQTPSNKVTEKGKYVELRCDPISGHTALYWYRQSLGQGPEFLIYFQGTGAADDSGLPNDRFFAVRPEGSVSTLKIQRTERGDSAVYLCASSRTAGNYGYTFGSGTRLTVV.

In this sample, this clonotype turned up a few times. The V call is TRBV11-2, the J call TRBJ2-7; D is undetermined. Trimming shortened V by 4 bases and J by 2 bases, and 9 bases separated the two germline ends. The germline CDR1 and CDR2 sequences are SGHAT and FQNNGV. The CDR3 extends over 13 amino acids. The CDR3 reads CASSSSSTYEQYF. CDR3 in DNA: TGTGCCAGCAGCTCCAGCTCGACCTACGAGCAGTACTTC.

This clonotype was detected a few times. The genes are TRBV15 and TRBJ2-3; 12 bases are shared with TRBD2. Germline assignment: CDR1 LNHNV and CDR2 YYDKDF (reference sequence). The CDR3 loop spans 18 amino acids. Unmatched junction bases numbered 4, after V lost 0 bases and J lost 0 bases. The CDR3 DNA follows: TGTGCCACCAGCAGAGATCTAGCGGGAGGGCCTAGCACAGATACGCAGTATTTT. It is translated as CATSRDLAGGPSTDTQYF. Full variable domain (rest looked up from reference TRBV15 and TRBJ2-3): DAMVIQNPRYQVTQFGKPVTLSCSQTLNHNVMYWYQQKSSQAPKLLFHYYDKDFNNEADTPDNFQSRRPNTSFCFLDIRSPGLGDTAMYLCATSRDLAGGPSTDTQYFGPGTRLTVL.

The chain links TRBV28 to TRBJ2-7; D could derive from TRBD1 or TRBD2 (5 bases each). The CDR3 length is 14 residues. Germline V gene sequence: CDR1 MDHEN, CDR2 SYDVKM. Trimming cost V 6 bases and J 3 bases, with 15 bases left between them. Written as DNA, the CDR3 is TGTGCCAGCAGCCTACCCGGGACCCTCTACGAGCAGTACTTC. Translating gives CASSLPGTLYEQYF.

The V call is TRBV10-3, the J call TRBJ2-3; D is unclear. The V end was cut by 3 bases, the J end by 6 bases, with 10 bases between. This CDR3 has 13 residues. The germline V gene encodes CDR1 ENHRY and CDR2 SYGVKD. The CDR3 loop is CAISEAEFDTQYF. The CDR3 DNA is TGTGCCATCAGTGAAGCCGAGTTCGATACGCAGTATTTT.

The CDR3 nucleotides are TGTGCCAGCAGCAGTAGCGCTCCCTACGAGCAGTACTTC. It codes for CASSSSAPYEQYF. This chain uses TRBV28 with TRBJ2-7; possibly TRBD2 for D (5 bases). V lost 6 bases, J lost 2 bases, and 11 bases lay in between. Germline V gene sequence: CDR1 MDHEN, CDR2 SYDVKM. CDR3 size: 13 residues.

About this clonotype itself: At one boundary the junction diverges from the germline segment, which might be a read error. V gene TRBV12-3 or TRBV12-4 combines with J gene TRBJ2-7, with D perhaps TRBD1 (5 bases). The CDR3 contains 13 residues. The chain's CDR3 is CANSLVVDSEQYF. DNA of the CDR3: TGTGCCAACAGTTTAGTAGTAGACAGCGAGCAGTACTTC.

Only a few counts were recorded for this clonotype. In DNA form, the CDR3 reads TGTGCCAGCAGTTTAAACAGGGGAGGAACCCAGTACTTC. It codes for CASSLNRGGTQYF. This chain uses TRBV12-3 or TRBV12-4 with TRBJ2-5; TRBD1 might be the D (7 bases). The V end lost 2 bases, the J end lost 8 bases, and 12 bases lay between the germline ends. The CDR3 extends over 13 amino acids.

This clonotype occurred once. This chain connects TRBV3-1 to TRBJ2-7; 7 bases are shared with TRBD2. In germline, CDR1 is LGHDT, CDR2 YNNKEL (reference sequence). The CDR3 is 17 amino acids. Trimming at V came to 4 bases and at J to 0 bases, leaving 12 bases not matched to a gene. Here the CDR3 DNA reads TGTGCCAGCAGCCTCGGGACTGGCGGGAGATTCTCCTACGAGCAGTACTTC. It codes for CASSLGTGGRFSYEQYF.